The present T cell receptor (beta chain) was sequenced within a study of blood T cell repertoires in COVID-19. Study in general: There were acute and convalescent COVID-19 samples, and they came from the United States, Italy and Spain.

The table came from immunoSEQ multiplex PCR; TCRdb's copy has only in-frame clones and leaves some out. In the table there are over 150,000 clones, about 88% of which are singletons. The CDR3 extends over 15 amino acids. The junction had 9 bases not matched to a gene; V was cut back by 6 bases and J by 5 bases. CDR1 and CDR2 (germline): MDHEN, SYDVKM. The sequencing input was peripheral blood. The source of this sequence is a man aged 55 to 70 with COVID-19, enrolled during active disease. The chain carries TRBV28 and TRBJ1-1; 10 bases are a match to TRBD1. The CDR3 region is CASSRGGTGVTEAFF. The CDR3 region has the DNA TGTGCCAGCAGCCGAGGCGGGACAGGGGTTACTGAAGCTTTCTTT.